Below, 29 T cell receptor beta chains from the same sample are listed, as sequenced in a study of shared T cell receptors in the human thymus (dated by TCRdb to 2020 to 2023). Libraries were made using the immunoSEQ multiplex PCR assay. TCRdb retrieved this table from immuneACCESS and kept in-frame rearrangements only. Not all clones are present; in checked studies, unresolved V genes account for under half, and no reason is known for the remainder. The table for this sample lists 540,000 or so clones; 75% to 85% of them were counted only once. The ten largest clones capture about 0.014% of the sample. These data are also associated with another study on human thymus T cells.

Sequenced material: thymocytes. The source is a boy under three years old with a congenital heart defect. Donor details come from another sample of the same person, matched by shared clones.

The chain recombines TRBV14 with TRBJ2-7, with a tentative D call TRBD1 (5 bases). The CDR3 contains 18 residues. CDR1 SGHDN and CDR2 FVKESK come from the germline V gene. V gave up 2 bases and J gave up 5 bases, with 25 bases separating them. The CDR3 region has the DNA TGTGCCAGCAGCCAATCCAGGGCTCCTACGAGACCTATGGACGAGCAGTACTTC. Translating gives CASSQSRAPTRPMDEQYF. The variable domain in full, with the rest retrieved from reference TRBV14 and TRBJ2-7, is EAGVTQFPSHSVIEKGQTVTLRCDPISGHDNLYWYRRVMGKEIKFLLHFVKESKQDESGMPNNRFLAERTGGTYSTLKVQPAELEDSGVYFCASSQSRAPTRPMDEQYFGPGTRLTVT.

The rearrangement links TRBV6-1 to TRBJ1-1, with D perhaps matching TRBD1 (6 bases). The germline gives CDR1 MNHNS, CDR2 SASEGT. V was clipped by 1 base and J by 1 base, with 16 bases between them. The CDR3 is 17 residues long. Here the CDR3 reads CASSEGGRRRSNTEAFF. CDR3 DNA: TGTGCCAGCAGTGAAGGGGGGCGGCGCAGATCGAACACTGAAGCTTTCTTT.

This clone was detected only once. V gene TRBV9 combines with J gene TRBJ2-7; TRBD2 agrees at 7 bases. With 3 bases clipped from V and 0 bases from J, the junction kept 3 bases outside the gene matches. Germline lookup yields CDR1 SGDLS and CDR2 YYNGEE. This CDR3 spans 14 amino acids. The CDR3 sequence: CASSGGSGSYEQYF. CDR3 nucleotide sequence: TGTGCCAGCAGCGGCGGGAGCGGCTCCTACGAGCAGTACTTC.

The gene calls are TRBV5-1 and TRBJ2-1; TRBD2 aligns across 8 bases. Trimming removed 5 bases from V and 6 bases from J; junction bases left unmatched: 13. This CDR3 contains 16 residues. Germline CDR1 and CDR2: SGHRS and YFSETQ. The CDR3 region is CASRPQGGRITNEQFF. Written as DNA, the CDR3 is TGCGCCAGCAGACCCCAAGGCGGGAGGATAACCAATGAGCAGTTCTTC. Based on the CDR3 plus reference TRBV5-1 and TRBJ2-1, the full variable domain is KAGVTQTPRYLIKTRGQQVTLSCSPISGHRSVSWYQQTPGQGLQFLFEYFSETQRNKGNFPGRFSGRQFSNSRSEMNVSTLELGDSALYLCASRPQGGRITNEQFFGPGTRLTVL.

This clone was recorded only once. The CDR3 DNA reads TGTGCCAGCAGTTTATCGAAGGGACATCATACGGGGTATGGCTACACCTTC. Its translation is CASSLSKGHHTGYGYTF. The J gene is TRBJ1-2, the V gene TRBV27; TRBD1 might be the D (6 bases). V lost 0 bases to trimming and J lost 5 bases, with 19 bases between them. There are 17 residues in the CDR3. CDR1 and CDR2 (germline): MNHEY, SMNVEV (reference sequence).

For the CDR3, the DNA is TGTGCCAGCAGCCAAGGGGGAATACAGGGGGCGCGGTACGAGCAGTACTTC. It translates to CASSQGGIQGARYEQYF. The V gene is TRBV14, the J gene TRBJ2-7, with 9 bases fitting TRBD1. The CDR3 covers 17 residues. The germline V gene has CDR1 SGHDN and CDR2 FVKESK. The ends lost 1 base at V and 4 bases at J; junction bases unmatched: 11.

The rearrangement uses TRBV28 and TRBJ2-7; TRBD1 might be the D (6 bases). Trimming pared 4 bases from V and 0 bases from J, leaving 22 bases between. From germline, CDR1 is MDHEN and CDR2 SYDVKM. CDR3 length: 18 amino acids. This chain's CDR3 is CASSSPRSKQGPSYEQYF. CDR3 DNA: TGTGCCAGCAGTTCCCCTCGATCAAAACAGGGTCCCTCCTACGAGCAGTACTTC.

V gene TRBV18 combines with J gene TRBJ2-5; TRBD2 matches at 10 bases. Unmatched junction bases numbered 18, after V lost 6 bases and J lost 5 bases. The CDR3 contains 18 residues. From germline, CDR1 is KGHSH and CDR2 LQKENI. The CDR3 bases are TGTGCCAGCTCCCCCTCAGGTCGTCTAGCGGGAGAGGATGAGACCCAGTACTTC. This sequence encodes CASSPSGRLAGEDETQYF.

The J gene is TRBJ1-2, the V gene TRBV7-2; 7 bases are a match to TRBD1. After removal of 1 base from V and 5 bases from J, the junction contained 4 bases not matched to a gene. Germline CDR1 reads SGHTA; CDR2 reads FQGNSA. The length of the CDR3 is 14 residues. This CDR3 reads CASSLDRTGYGYTF. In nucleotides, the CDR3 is TGTGCCAGCAGCTTAGATAGGACAGGTTATGGCTACACCTTC. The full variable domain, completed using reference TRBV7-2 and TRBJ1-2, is GAGVSQSPSNKVTEKGKDVELRCDPISGHTALYWYRQSLGQGLEFLIYFQGNSAPDKSGLPSDRFSAERTGGSVSTLTIQRTQQEDSAVYLCASSLDRTGYGYTFGSGTRLTVV.

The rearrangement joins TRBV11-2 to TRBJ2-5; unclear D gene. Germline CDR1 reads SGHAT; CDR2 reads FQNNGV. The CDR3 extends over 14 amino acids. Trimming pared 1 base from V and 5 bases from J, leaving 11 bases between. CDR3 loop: CASSLGGPRETQYF. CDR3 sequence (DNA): TGTGCCAGCAGCTTAGGAGGTCCGCGGGAGACCCAGTACTTC.

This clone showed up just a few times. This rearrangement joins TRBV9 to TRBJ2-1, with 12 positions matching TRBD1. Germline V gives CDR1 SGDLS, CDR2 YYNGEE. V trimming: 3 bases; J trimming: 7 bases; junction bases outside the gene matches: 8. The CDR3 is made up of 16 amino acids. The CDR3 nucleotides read TGTGCCAGCAGCGGGGAGCCGGGACAGGGGGCGAATGAGCAGTTCTTC. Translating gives CASSGEPGQGANEQFF.

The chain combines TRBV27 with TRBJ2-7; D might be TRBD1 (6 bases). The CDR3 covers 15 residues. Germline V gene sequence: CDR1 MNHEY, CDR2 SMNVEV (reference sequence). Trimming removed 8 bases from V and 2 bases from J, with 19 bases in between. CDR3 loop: CASSTGQGPTYEQYF. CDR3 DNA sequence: TGTGCCAGCTCCACCGGGCAGGGGCCCACCTACGAGCAGTACTTC.

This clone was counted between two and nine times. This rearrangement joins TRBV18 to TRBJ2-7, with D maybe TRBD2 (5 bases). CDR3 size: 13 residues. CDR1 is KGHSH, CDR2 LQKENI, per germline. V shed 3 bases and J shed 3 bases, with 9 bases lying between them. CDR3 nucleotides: TGTGCCAGCTCACCCGACGGGATCTACGAGCAGTACTTC. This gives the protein CASSPDGIYEQYF.

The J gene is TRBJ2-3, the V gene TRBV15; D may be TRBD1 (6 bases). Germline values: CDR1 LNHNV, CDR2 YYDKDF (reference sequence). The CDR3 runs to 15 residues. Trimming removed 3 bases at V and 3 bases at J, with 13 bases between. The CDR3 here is CATSSGQRLTDTQYF. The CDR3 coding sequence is TGTGCCACCAGCAGTGGACAGCGCCTAACAGATACGCAGTATTTT.

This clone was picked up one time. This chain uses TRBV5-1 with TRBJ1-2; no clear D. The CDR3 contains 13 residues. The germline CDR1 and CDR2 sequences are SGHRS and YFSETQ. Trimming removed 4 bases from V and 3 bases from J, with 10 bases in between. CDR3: CASSPRVYYGYTF. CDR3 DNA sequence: TGCGCCAGCAGCCCCCGGGTCTACTATGGCTACACCTTC.

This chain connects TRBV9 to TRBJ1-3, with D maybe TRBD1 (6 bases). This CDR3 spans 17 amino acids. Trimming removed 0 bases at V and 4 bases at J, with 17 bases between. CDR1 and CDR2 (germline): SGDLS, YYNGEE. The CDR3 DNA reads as TGTGCCAGCAGCGTAGCTACAGGGCGAGGCGCGGGAAACACCATATATTTT. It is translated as CASSVATGRGAGNTIYF.

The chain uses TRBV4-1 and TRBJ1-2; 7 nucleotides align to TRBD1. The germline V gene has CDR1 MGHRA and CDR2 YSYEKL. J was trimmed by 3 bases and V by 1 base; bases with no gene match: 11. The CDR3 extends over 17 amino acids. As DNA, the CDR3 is TGCGCCAGCAGCCAAGGTCTCCCAGGGGGGCCTCACTATGGCTACACCTTC. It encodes CASSQGLPGGPHYGYTF.

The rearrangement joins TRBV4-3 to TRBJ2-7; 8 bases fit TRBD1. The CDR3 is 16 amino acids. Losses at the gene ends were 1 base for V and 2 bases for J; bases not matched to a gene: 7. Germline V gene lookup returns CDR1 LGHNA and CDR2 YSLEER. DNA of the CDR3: TGCGCCAGCAGCCAAGGGACAGGGCGGGCAGCCTACGAGCAGTACTTC. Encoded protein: CASSQGTGRAAYEQYF.

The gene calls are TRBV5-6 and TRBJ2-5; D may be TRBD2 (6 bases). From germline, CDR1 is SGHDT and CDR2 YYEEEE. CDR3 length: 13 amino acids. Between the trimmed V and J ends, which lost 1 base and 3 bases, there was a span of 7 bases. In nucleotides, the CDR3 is TGTGCCAGCAGCTTGTGGGGGGAAGAGACCCAGTACTTC. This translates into CASSLWGEETQYF. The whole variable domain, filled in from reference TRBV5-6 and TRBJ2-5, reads DAGVTQSPTHLIKTRGQQVTLRCSPKSGHDTVSWYQQALGQGPQFIFQYYEEEERQRGNFPDRFSGHQFPNYSSELNVNALLLGDSALYLCASSLWGEETQYFGPGTRLLVL.

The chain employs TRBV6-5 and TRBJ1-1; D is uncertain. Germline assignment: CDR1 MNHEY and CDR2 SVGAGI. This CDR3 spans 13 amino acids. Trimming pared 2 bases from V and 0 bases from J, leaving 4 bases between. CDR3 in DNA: TGTGCCAGCAGTTACATAATGAACACTGAAGCTTTCTTT. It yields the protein CASSYIMNTEAFF.

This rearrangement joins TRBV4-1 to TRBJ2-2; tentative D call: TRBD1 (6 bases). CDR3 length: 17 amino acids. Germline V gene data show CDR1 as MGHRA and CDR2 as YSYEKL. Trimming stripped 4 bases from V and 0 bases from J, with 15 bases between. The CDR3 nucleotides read TGCGCCAGCAGCCCCCCCAAGGGGGTGGCGAACACCGGGGAGCTGTTTTTT. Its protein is CASSPPKGVANTGELFF.

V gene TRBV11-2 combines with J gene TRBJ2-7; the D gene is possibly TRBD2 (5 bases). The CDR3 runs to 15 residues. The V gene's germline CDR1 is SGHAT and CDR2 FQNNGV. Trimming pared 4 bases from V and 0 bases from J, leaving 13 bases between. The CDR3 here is CASSSISGLSYEQYF. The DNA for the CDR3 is TGTGCCAGCAGCTCCATCAGCGGACTCTCCTACGAGCAGTACTTC.

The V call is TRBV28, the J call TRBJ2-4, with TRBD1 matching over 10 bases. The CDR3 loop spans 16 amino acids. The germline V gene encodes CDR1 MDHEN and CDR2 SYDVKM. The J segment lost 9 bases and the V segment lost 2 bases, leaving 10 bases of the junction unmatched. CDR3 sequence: CASSLIGRDRGGIQYF. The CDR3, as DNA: TGTGCCAGCAGTTTAATAGGGAGGGACAGGGGTGGCATTCAGTACTTC.

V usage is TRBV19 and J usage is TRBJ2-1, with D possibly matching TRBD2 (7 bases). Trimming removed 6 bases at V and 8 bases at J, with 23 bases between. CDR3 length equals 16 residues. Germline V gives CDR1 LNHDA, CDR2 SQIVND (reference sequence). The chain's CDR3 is CASRGASGPKDDEQFF. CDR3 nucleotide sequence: TGTGCCAGTAGGGGGGCTAGCGGCCCCAAGGACGATGAGCAGTTCTTC.

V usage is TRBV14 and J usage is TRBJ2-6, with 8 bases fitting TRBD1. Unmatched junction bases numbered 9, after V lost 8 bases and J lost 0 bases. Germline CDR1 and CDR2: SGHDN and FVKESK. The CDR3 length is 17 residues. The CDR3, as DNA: TGTGCCAGCTTCCTGGGACAGGTGGTCTCTGGGGCCAACGTCCTGACTTTC. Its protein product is CASFLGQVVSGANVLTF.

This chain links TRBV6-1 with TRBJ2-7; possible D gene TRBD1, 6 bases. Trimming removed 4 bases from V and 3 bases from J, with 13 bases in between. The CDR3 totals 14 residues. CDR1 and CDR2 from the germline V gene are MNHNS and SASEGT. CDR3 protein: CASSAGQSDYEQYF. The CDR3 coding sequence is TGTGCCAGCAGTGCGGGACAATCGGACTACGAGCAGTACTTC.

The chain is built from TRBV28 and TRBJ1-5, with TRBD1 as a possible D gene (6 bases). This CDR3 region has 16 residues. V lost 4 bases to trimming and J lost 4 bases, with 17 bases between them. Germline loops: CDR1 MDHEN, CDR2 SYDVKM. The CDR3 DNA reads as TGTGCCAGCAGTTCGGTGGGCAGGGGTAATAATCAGCCCCAGCATTTT. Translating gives CASSSVGRGNNQPQHF. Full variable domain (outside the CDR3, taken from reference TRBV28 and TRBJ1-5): DVKVTQSSRYLVKRTGEKVFLECVQDMDHENMFWYRQDPGLGLRLIYFSYDVKMKEKGDIPEGYSVSREKKERFSLILESASTNQTSMYLCASSSVGRGNNQPQHFGDGTRLSIL.

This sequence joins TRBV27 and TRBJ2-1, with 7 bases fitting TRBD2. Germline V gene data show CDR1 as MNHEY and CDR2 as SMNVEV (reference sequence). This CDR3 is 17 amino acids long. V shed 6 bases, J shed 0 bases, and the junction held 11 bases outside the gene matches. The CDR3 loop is CASSLGGGASSYNEQFF. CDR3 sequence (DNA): TGTGCCAGCAGCCTTGGCGGGGGTGCTAGCTCCTACAATGAGCAGTTCTTC.

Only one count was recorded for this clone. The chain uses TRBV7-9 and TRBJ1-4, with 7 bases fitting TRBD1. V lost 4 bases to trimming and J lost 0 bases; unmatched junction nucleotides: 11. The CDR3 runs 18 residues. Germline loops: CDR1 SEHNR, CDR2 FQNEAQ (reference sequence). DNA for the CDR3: TGTGCCAGCAGCTCTAGGGGATTACAGGGGTCAACTAATGAAAAACTGTTTTTT. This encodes CASSSRGLQGSTNEKLFF.